The sample holds many counts of the clone carrying this T cell receptor beta chain. As yet, its antigen is unknown. This sample is part of a study of T cells after yellow fever vaccination. Across the study: SMART-Seq v4 Ultra Low Input handled preparation of low-cell-number fractions. Study-wide results and caveats: Within FACS-sorted repertoires, abundant clonotypes contaminating from the bulk population could be present.

The V end lost 0 bases, the J end lost 2 bases, and 10 bases lay between the germline ends. Germline values: CDR1 MNHEY, CDR2 SVGAGI. This CDR3 is 15 amino acids long. The 5'RACE template-switching step produced TCR cDNA and added a universal primer site and UMIs. TCRdb redid the calling of the 5' RACE reads with MiXCR, one entry per CDR3 protein. This sample has 400,000 or so distinct CDR3 sequences; 6.2% occur once, and the top ten carry 15%. V is TRBV6-5 and J is TRBJ2-5; weak D call: TRBD2 (5 bases). Sequenced material: PBMCs, taken 5 days after the yellow fever booster vaccination. The sequence was collected from a man aged 30 to 39 who received the YFV17D yellow fever vaccine. As DNA, the CDR3 is TGTGCCAGCAGTTACTCGTTCGAGCGGCAAGAGACCCAGTACTTC. Amino acids: CASSYSFERQETQYF.